Given below is one T cell receptor (beta chain) in context. Its antigen remains unidentified. The V gene lost 6 bases and the J gene lost 3 bases, with 8 bases spanning the gap. In germline, CDR1 is KGHDR, CDR2 SFDVKD. The CDR3 consists of 12 residues. Sequencing libraries for TCR beta were prepared with iRepertoire HTBI primers and Arm-PCR of CDR3 regions. MiXCR, run by TCRdb on the multiplex PCR reads, gives a single entry per CDR3 protein. The table has roughly 320,000 distinct CDR3 sequences, 16% seen once. This record belongs to a study of regulatory T cells in long-lasting Graves disease. Study conclusions and caveats: Repertoires from persistent disease leaned toward TRBV28, TRBJ1-2 and TRBJ2-5.

The time point: newly diagnosed GD, antithyroid drugs for less than 3 months. Scientists built the TCR library using RNA that was extracted from PBMCs. The data also belong to a second study, concerning T cells in Graves' hyperthyroidism and ophthalmopathy. From that paper: Researchers barred patients who had uncontrolled infection, other autoimmune disease, pregnancy or lactation.

The sequencing here drew on peripheral blood mononuclear cells (PBMCs), taken at new diagnosis, from a patient treated with antithyroid drugs. The TCR originated in a middle-aged man with Graves disease. This chain links TRBV24-1 with TRBJ2-7, with D unclear. The CDR3 region is CATSSQDYEQYF. The CDR3 coding sequence is TGTGCCACCAGTTCCCAAGACTACGAGCAGTACTTC.